This T cell receptor (beta chain) emerged from a study of read filtering for tumor transcriptome and immune sequencing. Findings of the study overall: IR-seq captured clonotypes deeper and more reliably than RNA-seq.

CDR3 length: 14 residues. From germline, CDR1 is LNHNV and CDR2 YYDKDF (reference sequence). Trimming shortened V by 4 bases and J by 2 bases, and 9 bases separated the two germline ends. This library used around 400 ng RNA and molecular barcoded adaptors spanning alpha/delta and beta/gamma chains. MiXCR, applied by TCRdb to the reads, yields one record per CDR3 protein. This sample has tens of thousands of distinct CDR3 sequences, with 20% to 25% found just once. This clonotype came up many times. Its antigen is still unknown. The chain employs TRBV15 and TRBJ2-1; D is perhaps TRBD2 (5 bases). The receptor comes from a donor at least 40 years old with multiple myeloma. The sequencing sample was made of a population of CD138-negative cells sorted from bone marrow. The CDR3 DNA reads TGTGCCACCAGCACCACCGGGGCCTACAATGAGCAGTTCTTC. As protein: CATSTTGAYNEQFF.